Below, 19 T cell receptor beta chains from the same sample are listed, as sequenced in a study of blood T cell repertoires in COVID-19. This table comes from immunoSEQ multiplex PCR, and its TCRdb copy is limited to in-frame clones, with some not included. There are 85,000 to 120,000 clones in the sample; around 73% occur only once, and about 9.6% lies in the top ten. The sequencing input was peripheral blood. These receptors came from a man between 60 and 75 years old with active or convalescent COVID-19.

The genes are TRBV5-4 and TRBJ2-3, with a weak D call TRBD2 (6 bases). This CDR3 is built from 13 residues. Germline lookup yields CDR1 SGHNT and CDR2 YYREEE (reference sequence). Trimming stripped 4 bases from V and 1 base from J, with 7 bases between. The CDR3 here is CASSGGGTDTQYF. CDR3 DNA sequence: TGTGCCAGCAGCGGCGGGGGCACAGATACGCAGTATTTT.

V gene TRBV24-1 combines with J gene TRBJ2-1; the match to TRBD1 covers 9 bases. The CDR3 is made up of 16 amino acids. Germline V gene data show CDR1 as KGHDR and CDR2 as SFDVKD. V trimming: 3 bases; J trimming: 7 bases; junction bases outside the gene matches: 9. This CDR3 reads CATSDRGQGLGNEQFF. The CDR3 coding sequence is TGTGCCACCAGTGATAGGGGACAGGGTCTTGGAAATGAGCAGTTCTTC.

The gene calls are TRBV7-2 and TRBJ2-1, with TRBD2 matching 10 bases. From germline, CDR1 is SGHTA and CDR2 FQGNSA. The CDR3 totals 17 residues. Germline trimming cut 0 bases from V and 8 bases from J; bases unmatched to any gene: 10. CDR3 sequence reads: CASSLARVAGGGDEQFF. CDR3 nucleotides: TGTGCCAGCAGCTTAGCGCGGGTAGCGGGAGGAGGCGATGAGCAGTTCTTC.

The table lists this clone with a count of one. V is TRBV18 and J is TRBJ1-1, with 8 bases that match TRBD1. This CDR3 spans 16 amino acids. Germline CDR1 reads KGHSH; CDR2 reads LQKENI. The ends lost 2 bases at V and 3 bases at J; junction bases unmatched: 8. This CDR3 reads CASSPGTGVKDTEAFF. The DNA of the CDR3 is TGTGCCAGCTCACCAGGGACAGGAGTAAAGGACACTGAAGCTTTCTTT.

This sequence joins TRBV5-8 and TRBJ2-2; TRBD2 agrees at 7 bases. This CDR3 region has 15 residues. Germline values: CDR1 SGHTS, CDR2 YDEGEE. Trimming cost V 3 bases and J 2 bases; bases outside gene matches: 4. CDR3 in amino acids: CASSWGGTNTGELFF. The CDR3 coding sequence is TGTGCCAGCAGCTGGGGGGGGACTAACACCGGGGAGCTGTTTTTT.

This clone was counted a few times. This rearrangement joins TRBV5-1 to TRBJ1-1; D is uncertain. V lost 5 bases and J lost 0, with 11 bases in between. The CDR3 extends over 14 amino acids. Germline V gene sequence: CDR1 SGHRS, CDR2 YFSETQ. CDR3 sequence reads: CASRQQEMNTEAFF. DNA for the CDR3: TGCGCCAGCAGACAGCAAGAAATGAACACTGAAGCTTTCTTT.

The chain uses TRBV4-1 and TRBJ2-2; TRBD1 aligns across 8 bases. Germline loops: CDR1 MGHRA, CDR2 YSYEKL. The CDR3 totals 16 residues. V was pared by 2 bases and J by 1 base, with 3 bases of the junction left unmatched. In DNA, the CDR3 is TGCGCCAGCAGCCAACGACAGGGGATGAACACCGGGGAGCTGTTTTTT. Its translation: CASSQRQGMNTGELFF.

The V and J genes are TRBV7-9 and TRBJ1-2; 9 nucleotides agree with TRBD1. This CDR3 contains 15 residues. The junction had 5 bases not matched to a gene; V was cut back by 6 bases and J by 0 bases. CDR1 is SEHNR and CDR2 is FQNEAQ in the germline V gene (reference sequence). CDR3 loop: CASSYWTGANYGYTF. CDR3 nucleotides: TGTGCCAGCAGTTACTGGACAGGGGCTAACTATGGCTACACCTTC.

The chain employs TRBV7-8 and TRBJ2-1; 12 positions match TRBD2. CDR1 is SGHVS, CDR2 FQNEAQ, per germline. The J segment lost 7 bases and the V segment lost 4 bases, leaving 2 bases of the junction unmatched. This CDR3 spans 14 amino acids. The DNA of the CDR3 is TGTGCCAGCAGCTCGACTAGCGGGAGTAATGAGCAGTTCTTC. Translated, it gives CASSSTSGSNEQFF.

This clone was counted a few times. The CDR3: CSASGQGRQYF. The DNA of the CDR3 is TGCAGTGCTTCGGGACAGGGGAGACAGTACTTC. This chain joins TRBV20-1 and TRBJ2-7; 10 nucleotides line up with TRBD1. The CDR3 has 11 residues. With V trimmed by 5 bases and J by 10 bases, 5 bases remained unmatched. Looked up from germline, CDR1 is DFQATT and CDR2 is SNEGSKA (reference sequence).

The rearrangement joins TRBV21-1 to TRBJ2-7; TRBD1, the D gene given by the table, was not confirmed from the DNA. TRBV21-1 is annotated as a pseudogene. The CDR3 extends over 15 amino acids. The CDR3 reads CASSTRGDLTYEQYV. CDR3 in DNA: TGTGCCAGCAGCACCAGGGGGGATCTGACCTACGAGCAGTACGTC.

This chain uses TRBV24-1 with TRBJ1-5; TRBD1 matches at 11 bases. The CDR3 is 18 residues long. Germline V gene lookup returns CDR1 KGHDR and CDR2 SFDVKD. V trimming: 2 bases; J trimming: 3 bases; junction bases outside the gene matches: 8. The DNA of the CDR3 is TGTGCCACCAGTGATTCCCGGACAGGGGGCACGAACAATCAGCCCCAGCATTTT. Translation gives CATSDSRTGGTNNQPQHF.

CDR3 bases: TGTGCCAGCAGTCCGATAGCGGGATCCGGGGAAGATACGCAGTATTTT. Translated: CASSPIAGSGEDTQYF. The V and J genes are TRBV27 and TRBJ2-3, with 8 bases matching TRBD2. CDR3 length equals 16 residues. The germline V gene has CDR1 MNHEY and CDR2 SMNVEV (reference sequence). Trimming cost V 5 bases and J 5 bases; bases outside gene matches: 12.

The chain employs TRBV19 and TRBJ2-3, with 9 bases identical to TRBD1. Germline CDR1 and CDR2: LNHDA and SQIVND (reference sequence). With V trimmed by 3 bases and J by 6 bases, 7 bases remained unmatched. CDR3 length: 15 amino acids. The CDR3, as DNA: TGTGCCAGTAGTATGGGACAGGGACATGGTGATACGCAGTATTTT. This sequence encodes CASSMGQGHGDTQYF.

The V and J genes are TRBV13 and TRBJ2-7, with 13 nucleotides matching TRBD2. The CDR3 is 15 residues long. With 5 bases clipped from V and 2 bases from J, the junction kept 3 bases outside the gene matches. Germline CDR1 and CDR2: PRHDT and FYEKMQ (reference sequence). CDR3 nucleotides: TGTGCCAGCAGCGGGGGACTAGCGGGGACCTACGAGCAGTACTTC. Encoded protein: CASSGGLAGTYEQYF. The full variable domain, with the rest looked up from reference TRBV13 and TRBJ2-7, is AAGVIQSPRHLIKEKRETATLKCYPIPRHDTVYWYQQGPGQDPQFLISFYEKMQSDKGSIPDRFSAQQFSDYHSELNMSSLELGDSALYFCASSGGLAGTYEQYFGPGTRLTVT.

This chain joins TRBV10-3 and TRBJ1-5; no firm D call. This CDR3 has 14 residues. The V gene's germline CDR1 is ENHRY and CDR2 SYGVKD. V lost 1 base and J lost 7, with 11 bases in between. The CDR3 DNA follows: TGTGCCATCAGTGAGTTTTCCCAGAAACAGCCCCAGCATTTT. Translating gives CAISEFSQKQPQHF.

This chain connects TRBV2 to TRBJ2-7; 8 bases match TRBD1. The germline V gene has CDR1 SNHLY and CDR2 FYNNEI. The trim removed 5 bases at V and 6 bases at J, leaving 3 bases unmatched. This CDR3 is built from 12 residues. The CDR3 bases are TGTGCCAGCAGTCCTGGGACAGGCGAGCAGTACGTC. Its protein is CASSPGTGEQYV.

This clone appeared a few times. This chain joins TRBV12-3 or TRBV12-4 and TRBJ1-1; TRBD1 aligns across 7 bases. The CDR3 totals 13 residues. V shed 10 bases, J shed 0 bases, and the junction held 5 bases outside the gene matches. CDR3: CAIQGGLNTEAFF. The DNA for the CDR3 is TGTGCCATCCAGGGGGGCCTGAACACTGAAGCTTTCTTT.

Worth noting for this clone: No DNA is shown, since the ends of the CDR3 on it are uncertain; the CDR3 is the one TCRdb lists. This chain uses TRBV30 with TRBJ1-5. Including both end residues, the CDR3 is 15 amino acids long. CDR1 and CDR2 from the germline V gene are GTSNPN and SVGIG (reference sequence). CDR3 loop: CAWSSAPGSNQPQHF.